The rows below give T cell receptor beta chains drawn from one sample of a study of T cell responses to AZD1222 COVID-19 vaccine. Profiled with immunoSEQ multiplex PCR; TCRdb holds only in-frame clones, not every one. The table lists some 160,000 clones, approximately 93% of them singletons. This specimen was peripheral blood, taken on day 0 of AZD1222 vaccination. The receptors derive from an adult in good health. CDR3s include the opening cysteine and the closing phenylalanine or tryptophan. The D gene is left open where the match is weak. Clone size is given for some rows only: seen once, a few or many times, or a class if the clone is expanded.

abundance: .; j_gene: TRBJ1-5; d_gene: .; v_gene: TRBV12-3/TRBV12-4; CDR3aa: CASSFRAEQPQHF; CDR3nt: TGTGCCAGCAGTTTTAGGGCGGAACAGCCCCAGCATTTT
abundance: .; j_gene: TRBJ2-3; d_gene: TRBD2; v_gene: TRBV5-1; CDR3aa: CASSLERGLDTDTQYF; CDR3nt: TGCGCCAGCAGCTTGGAGCGGGGACTAGACACAGATACGCAGTATTTT
abundance: once; j_gene: TRBJ1-2; d_gene: .; v_gene: TRBV18; CDR3aa: CASSPTQGDYGYTF; CDR3nt: TGTGCCAGCTCACCAACACAGGGAGACTATGGCTACACCTTC
abundance: .; j_gene: TRBJ2-5; d_gene: TRBD1; v_gene: TRBV18; CDR3aa: CASSPNRGMETQYF; CDR3nt: TGTGCCAGCTCACCAAACAGGGGTATGGAGACCCAGTACTTC
abundance: .; j_gene: TRBJ1-5; d_gene: .; v_gene: TRBV28; CDR3aa: CASSFGASRGQPQHF; CDR3nt: TGTGCCAGCAGTTTCGGAGCGTCGAGGGGTCAGCCCCAGCATTTT
abundance: .; j_gene: TRBJ1-1; d_gene: .; v_gene: TRBV28; CDR3aa: CASSLGETEAFF; CDR3nt: TGTGCCAGCAGTTTAGGAGAAACTGAAGCTTTCTTT
abundance: .; j_gene: TRBJ1-5; d_gene: .; v_gene: TRBV6-5; CDR3aa: CASRGLNSNQPQHF; CDR3nt: TGTGCCAGCAGAGGGTTGAATAGCAATCAGCCCCAGCATTTT
abundance: .; j_gene: TRBJ1-5; d_gene: .; v_gene: TRBV20-1; CDR3aa: CSASGDSNQPQHF; CDR3nt: TGCAGTGCTAGTGGTGATAGCAATCAGCCCCAGCATTTT
abundance: once; j_gene: TRBJ1-2; d_gene: TRBD1; v_gene: TRBV6-5; CDR3aa: CASSYHRGPNYGYTF; CDR3nt: TGTGCCAGCAGTTATCACAGGGGACCTAACTATGGCTACACCTTC
abundance: .; j_gene: TRBJ1-4; d_gene: .; v_gene: TRBV18; CDR3aa: CASSPVAGSTNEKLFF; CDR3nt: TGTGCCAGCTCACCAGTCGCAGGTTCAACTAATGAAAAACTGTTTTTT
abundance: .; j_gene: TRBJ2-7; d_gene: .; v_gene: TRBV28; CDR3aa: CASSSTDREQYF; CDR3nt: TGTGCCAGCAGCTCCACGGACAGAGAGCAGTACTTC
abundance: .; j_gene: TRBJ1-3; d_gene: .; v_gene: TRBV15; CDR3aa: CATSRDTGLTGNTIYF; CDR3nt: TGTGCCACCAGCAGAGATACGGGTTTAACTGGAAACACCATATATTTT
abundance: .; j_gene: TRBJ2-7; d_gene: .; v_gene: TRBV4-3; CDR3aa: CASSQDPALSYEQYF; CDR3nt: TGCGCCAGCAGCCAAGATCCAGCCCTCTCCTACGAGCAGTACTTC
abundance: .; j_gene: TRBJ2-7; d_gene: TRBD1; v_gene: TRBV7-9; CDR3aa: CASTVGQENYEQYF; CDR3nt: TGTGCCAGCACAGTGGGACAGGAGAACTACGAGCAGTACTTC
abundance: .; j_gene: TRBJ1-4; d_gene: TRBD1; v_gene: TRBV5-1; CDR3aa: CASSLVPDRGGEKLFF; CDR3nt: TGCGCCAGCAGCTTGGTCCCGGACAGGGGTGGGGAAAAACTGTTTTTT
abundance: .; j_gene: TRBJ1-1; d_gene: .; v_gene: TRBV6-2/TRBV6-3; CDR3aa: CASSFEPKAAGRAFF; CDR3nt: TGTGCCAGCAGTTTCGAACCAAAAGCAGCTGGGAGAGCTTTCTTT
abundance: .; j_gene: TRBJ1-2; d_gene: .; v_gene: TRBV5-1; CDR3aa: CASSQGGAQGWSYGYTF; CDR3nt: TGCGCCAGCAGCCAGGGCGGGGCCCAGGGTTGGAGCTATGGCTACACCTTC
abundance: few; j_gene: TRBJ1-2; d_gene: .; v_gene: TRBV29-1; CDR3aa: CSVRTGNYGYTF; CDR3nt: TGCAGCGTTAGAACAGGGAACTATGGCTACACCTTC
abundance: .; j_gene: TRBJ1-2; d_gene: TRBD1; v_gene: TRBV7-2; CDR3aa: CASSLYTGGDGYTF; CDR3nt: TGTGCCAGCAGCTTGTACACAGGGGGCGATGGCTACACCTTC
abundance: .; j_gene: TRBJ1-4; d_gene: TRBD1; v_gene: TRBV19; CDR3aa: CASSIADRGRPEKLFF; CDR3nt: TGTGCCAGTAGTATAGCTGACAGGGGGCGCCCTGAAAAACTGTTTTTT
abundance: once; j_gene: TRBJ2-1; d_gene: .; v_gene: TRBV12-3/TRBV12-4; CDR3aa: CASSFRQGEQFF; CDR3nt: TGTGCCAGCAGTTTTCGTCAGGGAGAGCAGTTCTTC
abundance: .; j_gene: TRBJ1-5; d_gene: TRBD1; v_gene: TRBV4-2; CDR3aa: CASSQPERGRGNQPQHF; CDR3nt: TGTGCCAGCAGCCAACCCGAAAGGGGGCGAGGAAATCAGCCCCAGCATTTT
abundance: .; j_gene: TRBJ2-1; d_gene: TRBD1; v_gene: TRBV10-3; CDR3aa: CAITQDRVGEQFF; CDR3nt: TGTGCCATCACCCAGGACAGGGTGGGTGAGCAGTTCTTC
abundance: .; j_gene: TRBJ2-1; d_gene: TRBD2; v_gene: TRBV5-1; CDR3aa: CASSGLAGPSYNEQFF; CDR3nt: TGCGCCAGCAGCGGATTAGCGGGCCCCTCCTACAATGAGCAGTTCTTC
abundance: .; j_gene: TRBJ1-2; d_gene: .; v_gene: TRBV5-6; CDR3aa: CASRVSGRMVSSVYGYTF; CDR3nt: TGTGCCAGCAGAGTATCGGGCAGGATGGTATCATCCGTCTATGGCTACACCTTC
abundance: once; j_gene: TRBJ1-3; d_gene: .; v_gene: TRBV4-2; CDR3aa: CASSQAGNSGNTIYF; CDR3nt: TGTGCCAGCAGCCAAGCCGGGAACTCTGGAAACACCATATATTTT
abundance: .; j_gene: TRBJ2-2; d_gene: .; v_gene: TRBV11-1; CDR3aa: CASSLWGADTGELFF; CDR3nt: TGTGCCAGCAGCTTATGGGGGGCGGACACCGGGGAGCTGTTTTTT
abundance: once; j_gene: TRBJ1-4; d_gene: TRBD1; v_gene: TRBV19; CDR3aa: CASSMRGLQAEKLFF; CDR3nt: TGTGCCAGTAGTATGAGGGGGCTACAAGCCGAAAAACTGTTTTTT
abundance: .; j_gene: TRBJ1-2; d_gene: .; v_gene: TRBV7-2; CDR3aa: CASSLLSTNYGYTF; CDR3nt: TGTGCCAGCAGCTTACTAAGCACGAACTATGGCTACACCTTC
abundance: .; j_gene: TRBJ1-5; d_gene: TRBD1; v_gene: TRBV7-9; CDR3aa: CASSLGDSVFQPQHF; CDR3nt: TGTGCCAGCAGCTTAGGGGACAGTGTATTTCAGCCCCAGCATTTT
abundance: .; j_gene: TRBJ1-1; d_gene: TRBD1; v_gene: TRBV6-5; CDR3aa: CASSIDRGNTEAFF; CDR3nt: TGTGCCAGCAGTATCGACAGGGGGAACACTGAAGCTTTCTTT
abundance: .; j_gene: TRBJ2-1; d_gene: .; v_gene: TRBV2; CDR3aa: CASNGQGTWDEQFF; CDR3nt: TGTGCCAGCAATGGGCAGGGAACCTGGGATGAGCAGTTCTTC
abundance: .; j_gene: TRBJ2-7; d_gene: .; v_gene: TRBV4-3; CDR3aa: CASSPYQDLPYEQYF; CDR3nt: TGCGCCAGCAGCCCATACCAGGACCTACCCTACGAGCAGTACTTC
abundance: .; j_gene: TRBJ1-1; d_gene: .; v_gene: TRBV7-7; CDR3aa: CASPVRRVTAEAFF; CDR3nt: TGTGCCAGCCCGGTGCGGCGCGTCACCGCTGAAGCTTTCTTT
abundance: .; j_gene: TRBJ2-1; d_gene: TRBD2; v_gene: TRBV11-2; CDR3aa: CASSLGGGLYNEQFF; CDR3nt: TGTGCCAGCAGCTTAGGGGGGGGACTATACAATGAGCAGTTCTTC
abundance: .; j_gene: TRBJ1-4; d_gene: .; v_gene: TRBV2; CDR3aa: CASSGAGGELFF; CDR3nt: TGTGCCAGCAGTGGGGCAGGAGGAGAACTGTTTTTT
abundance: .; j_gene: TRBJ2-1; d_gene: TRBD2; v_gene: TRBV4-2; CDR3aa: CASSQEGRGGAGEQFF; CDR3nt: TGTGCCAGCAGCCAAGAAGGGCGCGGGGGGGCCGGAGAGCAGTTCTTC
abundance: .; j_gene: TRBJ2-2; d_gene: .; v_gene: TRBV5-1; CDR3aa: CASSFDLGHTGELFF; CDR3nt: TGCGCCAGCAGCTTTGACTTGGGGCACACCGGGGAGCTGTTTTTT
abundance: .; j_gene: TRBJ1-4; d_gene: .; v_gene: TRBV12-3/TRBV12-4; CDR3aa: CASDPRGGEKLFF; CDR3nt: TGTGCCAGTGACCCGCGGGGAGGTGAAAAACTGTTTTTT
abundance: .; j_gene: TRBJ1-1; d_gene: .; v_gene: TRBV29-1; CDR3aa: CSVVQRLNTEAFF; CDR3nt: TGCAGCGTTGTACAGAGACTGAACACTGAAGCTTTCTTT
abundance: .; j_gene: TRBJ1-1; d_gene: TRBD1; v_gene: TRBV13; CDR3aa: CASRQGGTGYTEAFF; CDR3nt: TGTGCCAGCAGGCAAGGGGGGACAGGGTACACTGAAGCTTTCTTT
abundance: once; j_gene: TRBJ1-2; d_gene: .; v_gene: TRBV6-5; CDR3aa: CASSYEGTYGYTF; CDR3nt: TGTGCCAGCAGTTACGAGGGTACCTATGGCTACACCTTC
abundance: once; j_gene: TRBJ1-4; d_gene: .; v_gene: TRBV5-5; CDR3aa: CASSLLTTNEKLFF; CDR3nt: TGTGCCAGCAGCTTGTTAACAACTAATGAAAAACTGTTTTTT
abundance: .; j_gene: TRBJ2-5; d_gene: .; v_gene: TRBV9; CDR3aa: CASSVRLIPETQYF; CDR3nt: TGTGCCAGCAGCGTGAGACTAATCCCAGAGACCCAGTACTTC
abundance: .; j_gene: TRBJ1-2; d_gene: .; v_gene: TRBV12-3/TRBV12-4; CDR3aa: CASSRRRWGYTF; CDR3nt: TGTGCCAGCAGTCGGCGTCGTTGGGGCTACACCTTC
abundance: .; j_gene: TRBJ2-5; d_gene: .; v_gene: TRBV29-1; CDR3aa: CSVSRGADGETQYF; CDR3nt: TGCAGCGTTTCGAGGGGCGCCGATGGAGAGACCCAGTACTTC
abundance: .; j_gene: TRBJ1-1; d_gene: .; v_gene: TRBV18; CDR3aa: CASSPLTQGFGSNTEAFF; CDR3nt: TGTGCCAGCTCACCGCTGACTCAGGGGTTCGGCTCGAACACTGAAGCTTTCTTT
abundance: .; j_gene: TRBJ2-2; d_gene: .; v_gene: TRBV2; CDR3aa: CASSDGLGTDNTGELFF; CDR3nt: TGTGCCAGCAGTGACGGCCTAGGGACCGATAACACCGGGGAGCTGTTTTTT
abundance: once; j_gene: TRBJ2-1; d_gene: TRBD2; v_gene: TRBV9; CDR3aa: CASSVEGLAGGYNEQFF; CDR3nt: TGTGCCAGCAGCGTAGAGGGACTAGCGGGGGGGTACAATGAGCAGTTCTTC
abundance: .; j_gene: TRBJ2-3; d_gene: .; v_gene: TRBV19; CDR3aa: CASSLRLFISTDTQYF; CDR3nt: TGTGCCAGTAGTTTACGACTATTCATAAGCACAGATACGCAGTATTTT